The 3 T cell receptor beta chains listed next were all sequenced from one sample in a study of blood T cell repertoires in COVID-19. Profiling relied on immunoSEQ multiplex PCR, and the TCRdb table lists in-frame clones only, not all of them. The profile shows roughly 250,000 clones, 82% of them singletons. The sequencing input was peripheral blood. The receptor source for this set is a woman in her 70s with acute or convalescent COVID-19.

The genes are TRBV7-9 and TRBJ1-4; unclear D gene. V was cut by 0 bases and J by 0 bases, with 8 bases left in between. The CDR3 length is 16 residues. The germline gives CDR1 SEHNR, CDR2 FQNEAQ (reference sequence). CDR3 sequence reads: CASSLARAPTNEKLFF. In DNA form, the CDR3 reads TGTGCCAGCAGCTTAGCGAGGGCGCCAACTAATGAAAAACTGTTTTTT.

V gene TRBV4-3 combines with J gene TRBJ1-3, with unresolved D. V was clipped by 1 base and J by 0 bases, with 10 bases between them. Germline V gene data show CDR1 as LGHNA and CDR2 as YSLEER. CDR3 length equals 16 residues. CDR3 nucleotides: TGCGCCAGCAGCCAAGGGCAGGTGAGCTCTGGAAACACCATATATTTT. This sequence encodes CASSQGQVSSGNTIYF.

Here the CDR3 reads CASSPQSSGANVLTF. DNA for the CDR3: TGTGCCAGCAGCCCACAGAGCTCTGGGGCCAACGTCCTGACTTTC. The chain combines TRBV28 with TRBJ2-6, with D unclear. V lost 6 bases and J lost 0, with 9 bases in between. Per the germline V gene, CDR1 is MDHEN and CDR2 is SYDVKM. The CDR3 loop spans 15 amino acids.